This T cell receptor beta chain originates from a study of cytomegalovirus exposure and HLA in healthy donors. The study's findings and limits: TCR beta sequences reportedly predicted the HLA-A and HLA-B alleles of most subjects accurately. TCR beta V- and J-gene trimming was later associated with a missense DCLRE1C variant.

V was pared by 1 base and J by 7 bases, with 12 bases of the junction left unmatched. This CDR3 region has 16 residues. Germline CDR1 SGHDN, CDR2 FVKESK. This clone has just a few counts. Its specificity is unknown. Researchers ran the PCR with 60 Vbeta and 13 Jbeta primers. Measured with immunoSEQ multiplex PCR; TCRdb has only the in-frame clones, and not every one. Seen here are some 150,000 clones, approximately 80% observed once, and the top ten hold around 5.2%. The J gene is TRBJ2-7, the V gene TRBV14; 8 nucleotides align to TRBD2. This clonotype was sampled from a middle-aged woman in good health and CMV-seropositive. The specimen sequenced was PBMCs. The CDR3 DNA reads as TGTGCCAGCAGCCAAGTCAAAGCGGGAGCATCGGGAGAGCAGTACTTC. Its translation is CASSQVKAGASGEQYF.